Listed below are T cell receptor beta chains from one sample, sequenced in a study of shared clonotypes between healthy human individuals. Sequenced by immunoSEQ multiplex PCR; TCRdb stores in-frame clones only, minus some. The table has around 530,000 clones, around three quarters seen once. Sequenced: PBMCs. Receptors were obtained from a woman aged 40 to 55 in good health. Some clones in this sample may be carry-over from other donors' samples. Both conserved end residues are part of each CDR3. Each record gives: J gene, clone size, V gene, D gene, CDR3 DNA, CDR3 protein. A D gene is named only where the DNA matches it firmly. Some rows mark clone size as missing; the rest say once, few, many or name a class of expanded clone.

TRBJ2-3	NA	TRBV5-1	TRBD2	TGCGCCAGCAGCTTTCGAGGAATAGCGGGTGGAACAGATACGCAGTATTTT	CASSFRGIAGGTDTQYF
TRBJ2-7	few	TRBV11-2	NA	TGTGCCAGCAGCAGAGGGGACTACGAGCAGTACTTC	CASSRGDYEQYF
TRBJ2-1	NA	TRBV29-1	NA	TGCAGCGTTGGGCTAGCAGACTCCTACAATGAGCAGTTCTTC	CSVGLADSYNEQFF
TRBJ2-7	NA	TRBV5-1	NA	TGCGCCAGCAGCTTGGTAGGGGACGGGGAGCAGTACTTC	CASSLVGDGEQYF
TRBJ1-1	NA	TRBV7-8	TRBD1	TGTGCCAGCAGCTTCCGGGACAGCATGAACACTGAAGCTTTCTTT	CASSFRDSMNTEAFF
TRBJ2-3	NA	TRBV7-3	NA	TGTGCCAGCAGCCAAACCGCAGGGGTCACAGATACGCAGTATTTT	CASSQTAGVTDTQYF
TRBJ1-1	NA	TRBV6-1	NA	TGTGCCAGCAGCGAACAGAAAAACACTGAAGCTTTCTTT	CASSEQKNTEAFF
TRBJ2-7	NA	TRBV5-4	NA	TGTGCCAGCAGCACCCCAGGTGGGGTAGACCGCGAGCAGTACTTC	CASSTPGGVDREQYF
TRBJ2-5	few	TRBV29-1	TRBD1	TGCAGCGTTGACCAGGGACAGCGACGGACCCAGTACTTC	CSVDQGQRRTQYF
TRBJ2-4	NA	TRBV7-2	TRBD1	TGTGCCAGCAGCAACCCACAGGGGACGCAGTACTTC	CASSNPQGTQYF
TRBJ2-1	NA	TRBV28	TRBD2	TGTGCCAGCAGTCCTACCCCACTAGCGGGACGGGGAGGAGAGCAGTTCTTC	CASSPTPLAGRGGEQFF
TRBJ1-2	NA	TRBV5-1	TRBD1	TGCGCCAGCATCCTGACAGGGAGGGAAGCTAACTATGGCTACACCTTC	CASILTGREANYGYTF
TRBJ2-6	NA	TRBV2	NA	TGTGCCAGCAGTGAAGGGAGGTTGCCTGGGGCCAACGTCCTGACTTTC	CASSEGRLPGANVLTF
TRBJ2-5	few	TRBV30	TRBD2	TGTGCCTGGAGTTGGGCTAGCGGCGCACCACGCGAGACCCAGTACTTC	CAWSWASGAPRETQYF
TRBJ1-4	NA	TRBV7-8	NA	TGTGCCAGCCTTCCAGCGGAGACCCGTTGGCGTAATGAAAAACTGTTTTTT	CASLPAETRWRNEKLFF
TRBJ2-1	NA	TRBV11-2	NA	TGTGCCAGCAGCTTAGGGGGGTTTTCTGTCTCCTACAATGAGCAGTTCTTC	CASSLGGFSVSYNEQFF
TRBJ2-1	few	TRBV20-1	NA	TGCAGTGCTGCAGAGGTTGAGCAGTTCTTC	CSAAEVEQFF
TRBJ2-5	NA	TRBV19	TRBD1	TGTGCCAGTAGTCCGCCGGGACAGCCTAAGAGAGAGACCCAGTACTTC	CASSPPGQPKRETQYF
TRBJ2-5	NA	TRBV6-5	NA	TGTGCCAGCAGTACCCGGGAGACCCAGTACTTC	CASSTRETQYF
TRBJ2-3	many	TRBV29-1	NA	TGCAGCGTTGAAGGTGGACGTTGGGCAGGGAGGGATACGCAGTATTTT	CSVEGGRWAGRDTQYF
TRBJ2-7	NA	TRBV9	NA	TGTGCCAGCAGCGTAGACGGCTACGAGCAGTACTTC	CASSVDGYEQYF
TRBJ1-2	NA	TRBV7-2	NA	TGTGCCAGCAGCTTAGGTCAGGGGTGGGGCTACACCTTC	CASSLGQGWGYTF
TRBJ2-1	NA	TRBV6-1	TRBD2	TGTGCCAGCAGCGGGAGGGCCTACAATGAGCAGTTCTTC	CASSGRAYNEQFF
TRBJ2-3	once	TRBV9	TRBD2	TGTGCCAGCAGCGGGGGCTTTATAGCGGGAGGGCCGGAGGATACGCAGTATTTT	CASSGGFIAGGPEDTQYF
TRBJ2-6	NA	TRBV15	NA	TGTGCCACCAGCAGCCAAATACTTGGGGCCAACGTCCTGACTTTC	CATSSQILGANVLTF
TRBJ1-1	NA	TRBV18	NA	TGTGCCAGCTCACCTAACGGGGGGATGGCTGAAGCTTTCTTT	CASSPNGGMAEAFF
TRBJ2-6	NA	TRBV27	TRBD2	TGTGCCAGCAGTCCCCAGAGGACTAGCGGGACGGCCAACGTCCTGACTTTC	CASSPQRTSGTANVLTF
TRBJ2-1	NA	TRBV5-1	NA	TGCGCCAGCAGCTTGGGGAATGTGGGGGCCATACTAGGACCTGAGCAGTTCTTC	CASSLGNVGAILGPEQFF
TRBJ1-5	NA	TRBV5-1	NA	TGCGCCAGCAGCGCGGACAGCCTCAATCAGCCCCAGCATTTT	CASSADSLNQPQHF
TRBJ2-7	NA	TRBV7-9	TRBD1	TGTGCCAGCAGCCGTCAGGGGGATACCTACGAGCAGTACTTC	CASSRQGDTYEQYF
TRBJ2-5	NA	TRBV7-9	NA	TGTGCCAGCAGCTTATATTTGGGCAGAAGACGAGAGACCCAGTACTTC	CASSLYLGRRRETQYF
TRBJ2-7	NA	TRBV11-2	NA	TGTGCCAGCAGCCTAAACCGGGACTCCTCACTCACGTACTTC	CASSLNRDSSLTYF
TRBJ2-1	many	TRBV10-2	TRBD2	TGCGCCAGCAGGCGGGAGGCCGCGATCAATGAGCAGTTCTTC	CASRREAAINEQFF